This section outlines one T cell receptor beta chain sequence together with its context. Its specificity is unknown. The germline gives CDR1 SQVTM, CDR2 ANQGSEA. The CDR3 runs to 13 residues. Trimming removed 5 bases from V and 4 bases from J, with 11 bases in between. PCR involved 60 Vbeta and 13 Jbeta primers. Using immunoSEQ multiplex PCR, the repertoire was profiled, and TCRdb retains in-frame clones only, with some absent. The sample lists about 120,000 clones; around two thirds were seen once. This sample stems from a study of cytomegalovirus exposure and HLA in healthy donors. Points from the study as a whole: Later analysis associated a missense DCLRE1C variant with TCR beta V- and J-gene trimming. In most subjects, TCR beta sequences reportedly gave accurate predictions of HLA-A and HLA-B alleles.

Sequenced material: PBMCs. This receptor was identified in a woman aged 40 to 55 in good health and CMV-seropositive. The rearrangement links TRBV29-1 to TRBJ2-2; no clear D gene. As DNA, the CDR3 is TGCAGCGTTTCTGCCCGCGGCACCGGGGAGCTGTTTTTT. Amino acid sequence: CSVSARGTGELFF.